Below, 7 T cell receptor beta chains from the same sample are listed, as sequenced in a study of long-term antiretroviral therapy in people with HIV. Survey-level immunoSEQ v3.0 assays were run. The data were produced by immunoSEQ multiplex PCR, yet TCRdb's version contains in-frame clones alone and is incomplete. Of about 25,000 clones in the sample, 70% to 90% were seen once. Here the sequenced sample was unsorted PBMCs, taken 1.2 years after starting antiretroviral therapy. These receptors were collected from a man aged 50 to 59 with HIV.

V and J are TRBV11-1 and TRBJ2-1; TRBD2 is a possible D gene (5 bases). Germline CDR1 reads SGHAT; CDR2 reads FQDESV (reference sequence). V was trimmed by 3 bases and J by 7 bases, leaving 28 bases between them. CDR3 length: 19 residues. CDR3 DNA: TGTGCCAGCAGCTTGAATAACGAGCATGGCCTAGCTCTTTCAAATGAGCAGTTCTTC. Protein: CASSLNNEHGLALSNEQFF.

V usage is TRBV9 and J usage is TRBJ2-3; 7 bases line up with TRBD1. In germline, CDR1 is SGDLS, CDR2 YYNGEE. V shed 0 bases, J shed 3 bases, and the junction held 7 bases outside the gene matches. The CDR3 loop spans 16 amino acids. CDR3 in amino acids: CASSVVEGGGTDTQYF. The CDR3 DNA sequence: TGTGCCAGCAGCGTAGTGGAAGGGGGCGGGACAGATACGCAGTATTTT.

This clone appeared once. The chain uses TRBV10-3 and TRBJ1-3; D remains unclear. Germline V gene sequence: CDR1 ENHRY, CDR2 SYGVKD. The germline V and J ends were trimmed by 4 bases and 2 bases, with 6 bases remaining between them. The CDR3 has 13 residues. The CDR3: CAISAAAGNTIYF. In DNA, the CDR3 is TGTGCCATCAGTGCTGCAGCTGGAAACACCATATATTTT.

This sequence joins TRBV4-1 and TRBJ1-4, with D possibly matching TRBD1 (6 bases). This CDR3 is 14 amino acids long. V was pared by 8 bases and J by 3 bases, with 13 bases between. Looked up from germline, CDR1 is MGHRA and CDR2 is YSYEKL. The CDR3 DNA reads as TGCGCCAGCCTTTCCGACAGGTCTAATGAAAAACTGTTTTTT. Protein product: CASLSDRSNEKLFF.

V is TRBV28 and J is TRBJ2-5; D gene unclear. The germline gives CDR1 MDHEN, CDR2 SYDVKM. The CDR3 sequence is 11 residues long. V lost 6 bases and J lost 1, with 3 bases in between. CDR3 amino acids: CASRVQETQYF. The CDR3 DNA reads TGTGCCAGCAGGGTCCAAGAGACCCAGTACTTC.

This clone was recorded a few times. The chain links TRBV6-5 to TRBJ1-2; perhaps TRBD1 as D (5 bases). Trimming stripped 6 bases from V and 3 bases from J, with 17 bases between. In germline, CDR1 is MNHEY, CDR2 SVGAGI. There are 15 residues in the CDR3. CDR3 sequence: CASRPSGSKDYGYTF. In nucleotides, the CDR3 is TGTGCCAGCAGACCCTCAGGGAGTAAGGACTATGGCTACACCTTC.

The genes are TRBV25-1 and TRBJ1-1; D is unclear. The length of the CDR3 is 15 residues. Deletions cut 2 bases from V and 2 bases from J, with 12 bases between. CDR1 is MGHDK, CDR2 SYGVNS, per germline. The CDR3 protein is CASSEDRAYNTEAFF. The CDR3 coding sequence is TGTGCCAGCAGTGAAGACCGGGCCTACAACACTGAAGCTTTCTTT.